A single sample gave rise to the 23 T cell receptor beta chains below, sequenced in a study of T cell responses to AZD1222 COVID-19 vaccine. Here immunoSEQ multiplex PCR was the method, and the copy in TCRdb shows in-frame clones only, minus some. This sample carries under 60,000 clones, 80% to 90% of them seen once, and the ten largest clones take around 9.6%. Sample: peripheral blood, taken on day 0 of AZD1222 vaccination. All receptors derive from an adult in good health.

This clone was counted between two and nine times. This sequence joins TRBV3-1 (or the pseudogene TRBV3-2) and TRBJ2-5, with 13 bases identical to TRBD2. V lost 1 base to trimming and J lost 5 bases; unmatched junction nucleotides: 1. The length of the CDR3 is 15 residues. From germline, CDR1 is LGHDT and CDR2 YNNKEL (reference sequence). CDR3 nucleotides: TGTGCCAGCAGCCAAGTACTAGCGGGAGGGGAGACCCAGTACTTC. Its protein product is CASSQVLAGGETQYF.

The chain couples TRBV3-1 (or the pseudogene TRBV3-2) to TRBJ1-1; no definite D call. CDR1 is LGHDT and CDR2 is YNNKEL in the germline V gene (reference sequence). Trimming shortened V by 3 bases and J by 1 base, and 12 bases separated the two germline ends. This CDR3 is built from 15 residues. The CDR3 nucleotides read TGTGCCAGCAGCCATCCCTCCCTCGGGAACACTGAAGCTTTCTTT. Its protein is CASSHPSLGNTEAFF.

J is TRBJ2-1 and V is TRBV20-1; D call uncertain. The CDR3 is made up of 12 amino acids. Deletions cut 3 bases from V and 6 bases from J, with 9 bases between. CDR1 is DFQATT and CDR2 is SNEGSKA in the germline V gene (reference sequence). CDR3 in DNA: TGCAGTGCTAGTGGGGAAGGCAATGAGCAGTTCTTC. This codes for CSASGEGNEQFF.

This sequence joins TRBV24-1 and TRBJ2-3; the match to TRBD1 covers 10 bases. Germline loops: CDR1 KGHDR, CDR2 SFDVKD. The CDR3 extends over 16 amino acids. V dropped 3 bases and J dropped 3; count of bases not matched to a gene: 5. The CDR3 nucleotides are TGTGCCACCAGTGATGCGACAGGGGGCAGAACAGATACGCAGTATTTT. It translates to CATSDATGGRTDTQYF.

CDR3 DNA: TGTGCCAGCAGGGGGGGGCAGCTTCGAGAGACCCAGTACTTC. Translated: CASRGGQLRETQYF. V gene TRBV27 combines with J gene TRBJ2-5, with D possibly being TRBD2 (7 bases). Germline V gene data show CDR1 as MNHEY and CDR2 as SMNVEV (reference sequence). Trimming removed 6 bases at V and 4 bases at J, with 15 bases between. The CDR3 covers 14 residues.

V is TRBV14 and J is TRBJ2-1; 12 nucleotides match TRBD2. This CDR3 contains 17 residues. Looked up from germline, CDR1 is SGHDN and CDR2 is FVKESK. J lost 7 bases, V lost 4 bases, and 11 bases had no gene match. This CDR3 is CASSLRRTSGMRNEQFF. DNA for the CDR3: TGTGCCAGCAGCCTTAGGCGGACTAGCGGGATGAGGAATGAGCAGTTCTTC.

This clone is medium-sized by share. The chain links TRBV5-4 to TRBJ1-1, with D possibly being TRBD1 (6 bases). The germline V gene has CDR1 SGHNT and CDR2 YYREEE (reference sequence). This CDR3 is built from 13 residues. V lost 6 bases, J lost 4 bases, and 13 bases lay in between. As DNA, the CDR3 is TGTGCCAGCACCTTAGGGGGGCGCACTGAAGCTTTCTTT. Residues: CASTLGGRTEAFF.

The rearrangement links TRBV12-3 or TRBV12-4 to TRBJ1-2; 7 positions match TRBD1. This CDR3 is 13 amino acids long. Trimming took 5 bases from V and 3 from J; bases not matched to a gene: 3. CDR3 in amino acids: CASSPTGDYGYTF. Here the CDR3 DNA reads TGTGCCAGCAGTCCCACAGGGGACTATGGCTACACCTTC.

This chain links TRBV4-1 with TRBJ2-1; tentatively, D is TRBD1 or TRBD2 (5 bases each). The V gene lost 0 bases and the J gene lost 6 bases, with 15 bases spanning the gap. The CDR3 consists of 16 residues. Germline CDR1 is MGHRA and CDR2 is YSYEKL. CDR3 amino acids: CASSQDPGRGFNEQFF. The CDR3, as DNA: TGCGCCAGCAGCCAAGACCCGGGCCGGGGCTTCAATGAGCAGTTCTTC.

V is TRBV6-6 and J is TRBJ2-2; no clear D gene. The V gene's germline CDR1 is MNHNY and CDR2 SVGAGI (reference sequence). The V gene lost 5 bases and the J gene lost 4 bases, with 26 bases spanning the gap. The CDR3 extends over 19 amino acids. This CDR3 is CASSRRVALGNRGTGELFF. CDR3 nucleotides: TGTGCCAGCAGTCGTCGGGTGGCGTTGGGAAATAGAGGCACCGGGGAGCTGTTTTTT.

This chain connects TRBV6-4 to TRBJ1-6, with TRBD1 matching over 8 bases. V was pared by 5 bases and J by 10 bases, with 7 bases of the junction left unmatched. CDR1 is MRHNA and CDR2 is SNTAGT in the germline V gene. This CDR3 is 14 amino acids long. DNA of the CDR3: TGTGCCAGCAGTTCCAGGACAGGGATGTCACCCCTCCACTTT. Translating it yields CASSSRTGMSPLHF.

This clone is a singleton in its sample. The rearrangement links TRBV19 to TRBJ1-5; D perhaps matches TRBD1 (5 bases). CDR1 is LNHDA and CDR2 is SQIVND in the germline V gene (reference sequence). The CDR3 extends over 18 amino acids. The V end was cut by 6 bases, the J end by 5 bases, with 26 bases between. The CDR3 reads CASSHWAGRGSKDQPQHF. The DNA of the CDR3 is TGTGCCAGTAGCCATTGGGCGGGAAGGGGCTCTAAGGATCAGCCCCAGCATTTT.

V is TRBV7-9 and J is TRBJ1-2; D not resolved. The CDR3 is made up of 13 amino acids. V was cut by 1 base and J by 8 bases, with 11 bases left in between. Germline V gene sequence: CDR1 SEHNR, CDR2 FQNEAQ (reference sequence). CDR3 protein: CASSLGAGNGYTF. The DNA of the CDR3 is TGTGCCAGCAGCTTAGGGGCGGGGAACGGCTACACCTTC.

This chain connects TRBV20-1 to TRBJ1-5; 9 bases line up with TRBD1. The trim removed 3 bases at V and 6 bases at J, leaving 6 bases unmatched. The length of the CDR3 is 14 residues. Germline CDR1 DFQATT, CDR2 SNEGSKA (reference sequence). CDR3 in DNA: TGCAGTGCTAGTAACAGGGGGCCTAGTCAGCCCCAGCATTTT. It specifies CSASNRGPSQPQHF.

This chain joins TRBV6-5 and TRBJ1-2; D is undetermined. V lost 5 bases to trimming and J lost 6 bases, with 10 bases between them. Germline CDR1 and CDR2: MNHEY and SVGAGI. The CDR3 has 12 residues. The CDR3: CASSQTRHGYTF. In DNA form, the CDR3 reads TGTGCCAGCAGTCAAACACGCCATGGCTACACCTTC.

V gene TRBV5-4 combines with J gene TRBJ2-7; TRBD2 might be the D (6 bases). CDR1 SGHNT and CDR2 YYREEE come from the germline V gene (reference sequence). The CDR3 has 13 residues. Trimming removed 4 bases from V and 3 bases from J, with 11 bases in between. DNA of the CDR3: TGTGCCAGCAGCCTGGGGGGTCACTACGAGCAGTACTTC. Protein sequence: CASSLGGHYEQYF.

This chain connects TRBV27 to TRBJ1-4; D is undetermined. V lost 0 bases, J lost 8 bases, and 7 bases lay in between. Looked up from germline, CDR1 is MNHEY and CDR2 is SMNVEV (reference sequence). This CDR3 comprises 13 residues. CDR3 residues: CASSLSGREKLFF. Written as DNA, the CDR3 is TGTGCCAGCAGTTTATCTGGGCGCGAAAAACTGTTTTTT.

A single count supports this clone. This rearrangement joins TRBV7-3 to TRBJ2-5; 7 positions agree with TRBD1. V shed 2 bases and J 4 bases; nucleotides not matched to a gene: 7. The CDR3 loop spans 15 amino acids. Germline values: CDR1 SGHTA, CDR2 FQGTGA. The CDR3 sequence: CASSLFRDRGETQYF. The CDR3 nucleotides read TGTGCCAGCAGCTTATTTCGGGACAGAGGAGAGACCCAGTACTTC.

This clone showed up just a few times. The gene calls are TRBV6-6 and TRBJ2-1; 12 nucleotides match TRBD2. The CDR3 is 15 amino acids. The J segment lost 6 bases and the V segment lost 7 bases, leaving 7 bases of the junction unmatched. CDR1 is MNHNY and CDR2 is SVGAGI in the germline V gene (reference sequence). The CDR3 DNA is TGTGCCAGCACCACACCTAGCGGGAGGGTCAATGAGCAGTTCTTC. It translates to CASTTPSGRVNEQFF.

The chain couples TRBV3-1 (or the pseudogene TRBV3-2) to TRBJ1-2; 9 bases fit TRBD1. V lost 2 bases to trimming and J lost 8 bases; unmatched junction nucleotides: 9. Germline V gene sequence: CDR1 LGHDT, CDR2 YNNKEL (reference sequence). CDR3 length equals 15 residues. CDR3 in amino acids: CASSQQGQGLRGYTF. The CDR3 bases are TGTGCCAGCAGCCAACAAGGACAGGGGTTGAGAGGCTACACCTTC.

The chain couples TRBV7-2 to TRBJ2-7; 15 bases line up with TRBD2. V shed 2 bases, J shed 1 base, and the junction held 3 bases outside the gene matches. Germline loops: CDR1 SGHTA, CDR2 FQGNSA. CDR3 size: 17 residues. The CDR3 loop reads CASSLPGLAGGSYEQYF. The CDR3 coding sequence is TGTGCCAGCAGCTTACCGGGACTAGCGGGGGGATCCTACGAGCAGTACTTC.

This chain links TRBV7-3 with TRBJ1-6; no clear D gene. V gave up 6 bases and J gave up 7 bases, with 13 bases separating them. This CDR3 is built from 14 residues. Per germline, CDR1 SGHTA and CDR2 FQGTGA. The CDR3 here is CASSFGPGNSPLHF. DNA for the CDR3: TGTGCCAGCAGTTTTGGACCCGGCAATTCACCCCTCCACTTT.

The J gene is TRBJ1-5, the V gene TRBV2, with TRBD1 as a possible D gene (5 bases). The germline V gene has CDR1 SNHLY and CDR2 FYNNEI. V lost 4 bases and J 7 bases, leaving 17 bases between the germline ends. CDR3 size: 15 residues. The chain's CDR3 is CASSGRDAPRQPQHF. For the CDR3, the DNA is TGTGCCAGCAGTGGCCGGGACGCCCCGCGACAGCCCCAGCATTTT.